This entry concerns a single T cell receptor beta chain. These data are taken from a study of blood T cell repertoires in COVID-19. Across the whole study: Spain, Italy and the United States supplied samples that represented acute and convalescent COVID-19. T cells, B-cell-depleted T cells, or PBMCs supplied cDNA or gDNA.

The length of the CDR3 is 14 residues. The germline CDR1 and CDR2 sequences are SGHDT and YYEEEE. The ends were cut back, 3 bases at V and 5 bases at J, with 15 bases in the middle. In the source study's methods: Researchers report that nucleated cell counts were estimated from reference gene primer amplification. The table came from immunoSEQ multiplex PCR; TCRdb's copy has only in-frame clones and leaves some out. V and J calls plus clone size are reproduced from that table; the DNA served to infer D and trimming. The sample shows about 410,000 clones, 86% of them seen only once. This TCR was recovered from a young woman with active or convalescent COVID-19. The chain combines TRBV5-6 with TRBJ2-7, with a weak D call TRBD2 (5 bases). The source material was peripheral blood. The CDR3 loop is CASSYKGLGDEQYF. The DNA for the CDR3 is TGTGCCAGCAGCTATAAAGGCCTCGGGGACGAGCAGTACTTC.